This T cell receptor beta chain was obtained from a study of molecular identifiers for immune sequencing clone quantification. The CDR3 sequence is 12 residues long. CDR1 LNHDA and CDR2 SQIVND come from the germline V gene (reference sequence). V was clipped by 8 bases and J by 6 bases, with 14 bases between them. Naive CD8 T cells, phenotype CD8+CD4-CCR7+CD45RA+, were sorted. TCRdb itself ran the PCR reads through MiXCR, one entry per CDR3 protein. Of about 640,000 distinct CDR3 sequences listed, 20% are singletons. The sample holds a few counts of this clonotype. Its antigen is currently unknown. Notes on the study in general: Effector cells had over 98% of their molecules in clones above 20 RNA copies, while naive cells had under 1%.

Sequenced input: naive CD8+ T cells from blood, with Jurkat cell RNA spiked in. Subset noted: FACS-sorted CD8+CD4-CCR7+CD45RA+ naive T cells. The source of this sequence is a human donor in good health. Some libraries in this study had Jurkat cell RNA spiked in. V is TRBV19 and J is TRBJ2-7, with D perhaps assigned TRBD1 or TRBD2 (5 bases each). This chain's CDR3 is CASGDGAAEQYF. CDR3 sequence (DNA): TGTGCCAGTGGGGACGGGGCCGCCGAGCAGTACTTC. Supplemented by reference TRBV19 and TRBJ2-7, the full variable domain reads DGGITQSPKYLFRKEGQNVTLSCEQNLNHDAMYWYRQDPGQGLRLIYYSQIVNDFQKGDIAEGYSVSREKKESFPLTVTSAQKNPTAFYLCASGDGAAEQYFGPGTRLTVT.